The 3 T cell receptor beta chains in this list originate from one sample, sequenced in a study of T cell repertoires in cytomegalovirus infection. TCRdb used MiXCR to reprocess the reads, holding one entry per CDR3 protein. The sample holds more than 650,000 distinct CDR3 sequences; approximately 40% are singletons and the top ten take 2.8%. Source material: PBMCs. These receptors originate from a human donor in good health (CMV status not recorded). Some clones in this sample may be carry-over from other donors' samples.

The chain is built from TRBV11-1 and TRBJ2-5, with D tentatively TRBD1 (6 bases). In germline, CDR1 is SGHAT, CDR2 FQDESV (reference sequence). CDR3 length equals 13 residues. V gave up 5 bases and J gave up 2 bases, with 9 bases separating them. CDR3 sequence (DNA): TGTGCCAGCAGCAACGGACAGCAAGAGACCCAGTACTTC. Translated, it gives CASSNGQQETQYF.

This clonotype came up a few times. The chain links TRBV6-1 to TRBJ2-1; TRBD1 aligns across 8 bases. V shed 7 bases, J shed 6 bases, and the junction held 11 bases outside the gene matches. CDR1 and CDR2 (germline): MNHNS, SASEGT. This CDR3 has 15 amino acids. The CDR3 is CASTDTETGANEQFF. The CDR3 DNA sequence: TGTGCCAGCACCGACACCGAGACAGGGGCCAATGAGCAGTTCTTC.

A word on this clonotype: At one boundary the junction diverges from the germline segment, which might be a read error. The chain carries TRBV11-2 and TRBJ2-5; the match to TRBD2 covers 13 bases. The CDR3 length is 18 residues. The germline V gene encodes CDR1 SGHAT and CDR2 FQNNGV. CDR3 amino acids: CSSSTGTSGTFLQETQYF. CDR3 coding DNA: TGTTCCAGCAGCACCGGGACTAGCGGGACCTTTTTACAAGAGACCCAGTACTTC.